Shown below are 11 T cell receptor beta chains from a single sample sequenced in a study of T cells in narcolepsy. Sequencing used immunoSEQ multiplex PCR; TCRdb keeps in-frame clones, though not all of them. Of about 41,000 clones detected, approximately 88% appear once; the ten largest clones hold less than 1.5%. Material: CD45RA- memory CD4+ T cells from PBMCs. These receptors were obtained from a human donor with narcolepsy.

This sequence joins TRBV6-6 and TRBJ2-1; TRBD1 matches at 8 bases. This CDR3 comprises 15 residues. J was trimmed by 0 bases and V by 6 bases; bases with no gene match: 4. CDR1 and CDR2 (germline): MNHNY, SVGAGI (reference sequence). The DNA of the CDR3 is TGTGCCAGCAGGGACAGGGAGTCCTCCTACAATGAGCAGTTCTTC. Its translation: CASRDRESSYNEQFF.

V is TRBV7-2 and J is TRBJ1-6; 7 bases are a match to TRBD1. The junction had 2 bases not matched to a gene; V was cut back by 4 bases and J by 8 bases. Germline loops: CDR1 SGHTA, CDR2 FQGNSA. The CDR3 is 13 amino acids. The CDR3 here is CASSSTGDSPLHF. The DNA of the CDR3 is TGTGCCAGCAGCTCAACAGGGGATTCACCCCTCCACTTT.

The chain joins TRBV5-6 to TRBJ1-2, with D perhaps matching TRBD1 (5 bases). Germline lookup yields CDR1 SGHDT and CDR2 YYEEEE. This CDR3 spans 14 amino acids. The V gene lost 3 bases and the J gene lost 4 bases, with 13 bases spanning the gap. CDR3 region: CASSWSGALYGYTF. As DNA, the CDR3 is TGTGCCAGCAGCTGGTCCGGGGCCCTCTATGGCTACACCTTC. Complete variable domain (other parts from reference TRBV5-6 and TRBJ1-2): DAGVTQSPTHLIKTRGQQVTLRCSPKSGHDTVSWYQQALGQGPQFIFQYYEEEERQRGNFPDRFSGHQFPNYSSELNVNALLLGDSALYLCASSWSGALYGYTFGSGTRLTVV.

The DNA for the CDR3 is TGTGCTAGTGGAGCTTGGGTACCGGGACAGGGTTGGACCGGGGAGCTGTTTTTT. Translating gives CASGAWVPGQGWTGELFF. This chain links TRBV12-5 with TRBJ2-2; 9 bases are shared with TRBD1. V lost 6 bases, J lost 5 bases, and 16 bases stayed unmatched. The length of the CDR3 is 18 residues. The germline CDR1 and CDR2 sequences are LGHNT and FRNRAP.

The CDR3: CASSDPTSGSYEQYF. The CDR3 DNA sequence: TGCGCCAGCAGTGACCCGACTAGCGGGAGCTACGAGCAGTACTTC. The chain links TRBV10-1 to TRBJ2-7, with 12 bases aligning to TRBD2. Germline trimming cut 3 bases from V and 3 bases from J; bases unmatched to any gene: 3. CDR1 and CDR2 from the germline V gene are WNHNN and SYGVQD (reference sequence). This CDR3 spans 15 amino acids.

The V gene is TRBV5-4, the J gene TRBJ1-1; 8 nucleotides align to TRBD1. The V and J ends lost 0 bases and 4 bases, in that order; junction bases with no gene match: 11. This CDR3 is 17 amino acids long. Germline values: CDR1 SGHNT, CDR2 YYREEE (reference sequence). The CDR3, as DNA: TGTGCCAGCAGCTTGGCAGGGGGCGCACAAAGTGGCACTGAAGCTTTCTTT. Its translation: CASSLAGGAQSGTEAFF.

V and J are TRBV29-1 and TRBJ1-1; D not resolved. CDR1 and CDR2 from the germline V gene are SQVTM and ANQGSEA. CDR3 length: 13 amino acids. V lost 0 bases and J 1 base, leaving 6 bases between the germline ends. CDR3 DNA sequence: TGCAGCGTTGAAGAACAGAAGAACACTGAAGCTTTCTTT. It yields the protein CSVEEQKNTEAFF.

This clone was counted a single time. The chain links TRBV5-1 to TRBJ2-5; 7 positions agree with TRBD1. The CDR3 consists of 13 residues. Germline loops: CDR1 SGHRS, CDR2 YFSETQ. With 4 bases clipped from V and 5 bases from J, the junction kept 5 bases outside the gene matches. The CDR3 sequence: CASSRGGLETQYF. The CDR3 region has the DNA TGCGCCAGCAGCCGAGGGGGCTTGGAGACCCAGTACTTC. The complete variable domain, with remaining parts taken from reference TRBV5-1 and TRBJ2-5, reads KAGVTQTPRYLIKTRGQQVTLSCSPISGHRSVSWYQQTPGQGLQFLFEYFSETQRNKGNFPGRFSGRQFSNSRSEMNVSTLELGDSALYLCASSRGGLETQYFGPGTRLLVL.

This sequence joins TRBV5-1 and TRBJ2-3; 9 positions agree with TRBD2. Germline trimming cut 5 bases from V and 4 bases from J; bases unmatched to any gene: 11. In germline, CDR1 is SGHRS, CDR2 YFSETQ. This CDR3 has 16 residues. As DNA, the CDR3 is TGCGCCAGCAGGATCGCCGGGACTAGCCCCGCAGATACGCAGTATTTT. It specifies CASRIAGTSPADTQYF.

J is TRBJ1-4 and V is TRBV5-1; D gene unclear. In germline, CDR1 is SGHRS, CDR2 YFSETQ. The CDR3 loop spans 14 amino acids. The ends were cut back, 3 bases at V and 4 bases at J, with 10 bases in the middle. Here the CDR3 DNA reads TGCGCCAGCAGCTACGAGACGTTTAATGAAAAACTGTTTTTT. It specifies CASSYETFNEKLFF.

This chain uses TRBV7-7 with TRBJ2-3; possible D gene TRBD2, 6 bases. With 8 bases removed from V and 5 bases from J, the gap between germline ends came to 17 bases. CDR3 length: 14 amino acids. The germline V gene has CDR1 SSHAT and CDR2 FNYEAQ (reference sequence). The chain's CDR3 is CASSRRAGGDTQYF. The CDR3 DNA reads TGTGCCAGCTCCCGGAGGGCAGGCGGAGATACGCAGTATTTT.